This TCR beta chain was identified during a study of cytomegalovirus exposure and HLA in healthy donors. Background on the study: As released early, the data held roughly 85 million unique TCRs from HLA-typed donors.

Notes on the study in general: Productive rates of about 87% or about 30% were seen for most TCR beta V segments in an earlier analysis. In a later analysis, TCR beta V- and J-gene trimming showed a link to a missense DCLRE1C variant. A few of the chains that were CMV-associated were confirmed in vitro to be specific for CMV antigens.

The PCR contained 60 Vbeta and 13 Jbeta primers. Only in-frame clones appear in the TCRdb table, and some are missing; sequencing was by immunoSEQ multiplex PCR. This sample contains around 65,000 clones. The germline gives CDR1 KGHSH, CDR2 LQKENI. This CDR3 spans 15 amino acids. Trimming removed 6 bases from V and 2 bases from J; junction bases left unmatched: 9. With regard to this clone: The antigen remains unidentified.

The sample consisted of PBMCs. This clonotype was sampled from a young man in good health and CMV-seropositive. This chain connects TRBV18 to TRBJ1-2; TRBD1 matches at 7 bases. The CDR3 nucleotides read TGTGCCAGCTCGCCCTCGACAGGGATCAACTATGGCTACACCTTC. Protein: CASSPSTGINYGYTF.